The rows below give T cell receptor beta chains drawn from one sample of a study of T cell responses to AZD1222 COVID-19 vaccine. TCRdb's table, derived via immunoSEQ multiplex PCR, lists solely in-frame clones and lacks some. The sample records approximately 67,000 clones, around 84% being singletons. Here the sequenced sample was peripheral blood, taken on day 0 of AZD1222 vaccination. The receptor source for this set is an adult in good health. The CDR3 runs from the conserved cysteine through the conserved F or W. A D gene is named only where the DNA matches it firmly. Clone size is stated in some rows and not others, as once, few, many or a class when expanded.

CASRPGLYGYTF	TGTGCCAGCAGACCGGGACTTTATGGCTACACCTTC	once	TRBJ1-2	TRBV7-9	NA
CASSKGTRETNEKLFF	TGTGCCAGTAGTAAAGGAACCCGGGAGACTAATGAAAAACTGTTTTTT	NA	TRBJ1-4	TRBV19	NA
CASSLEDRANYGYTF	TGTGCCAGCAGCTTGGAGGACAGGGCTAACTATGGCTACACCTTC	NA	TRBJ1-2	TRBV13	TRBD1
CASSYGARPQHF	TGTGCCAGCAGCTACGGGGCGAGGCCCCAGCATTTT	NA	TRBJ1-5	TRBV3-1/TRBV3-2	NA
CATSNGRLSPDTQYF	TGTGCCACCTCGAATGGGCGGCTCTCACCAGATACGCAGTATTTT	NA	TRBJ2-3	TRBV24-1	NA
CASSQTSGHYNNEQFF	TGTGCCAGCAGCCAGACTAGCGGTCACTATAACAATGAGCAGTTCTTC	NA	TRBJ2-1	TRBV7-2	TRBD2
CASSDLQGAREAFF	TGTGCCAGTAGTGATTTACAGGGGGCGCGGGAAGCTTTCTTT	NA	TRBJ1-1	TRBV19	TRBD1
CASSDPYRVEGNTIYF	TGTGCCAGCAGTGATCCCTATAGGGTAGAAGGAAACACCATATATTTT	NA	TRBJ1-3	TRBV6-1	NA
CASSRTGKSYEQYF	TGTGCCAGCAGCAGGACAGGAAAGTCCTACGAGCAGTACTTC	NA	TRBJ2-7	TRBV28	TRBD1
CAWSLDYGYTF	TGTGCCTGGAGCCTTGACTATGGCTACACCTTC	few	TRBJ1-2	TRBV30	NA
CASRGAGGKNEQFF	TGTGCCAGCAGGGGGGCGGGAGGGAAGAATGAGCAGTTCTTC	once	TRBJ2-1	TRBV6-6	TRBD2
CASSPPRGPGAFF	TGTGCCAGCAGCCCACCCCGTGGCCCGGGAGCTTTCTTT	NA	TRBJ1-1	TRBV7-9	NA
CAWSPRDLRTVTYSNQPQHF	TGTGCCTGGAGTCCCAGGGATCTGAGGACAGTTACATATAGCAATCAGCCCCAGCATTTT	NA	TRBJ1-5	TRBV30	NA
CASSYILLSDSYNEQFF	TGTGCCAGCAGTTATATATTGTTGAGCGACTCCTACAATGAGCAGTTCTTC	NA	TRBJ2-1	TRBV28	NA
CASSSLGDTQYF	TGTGCCAGCAGTTCCCTCGGAGATACGCAGTATTTT	NA	TRBJ2-3	TRBV25-1	NA
CASKGGRTGQETQYF	TGTGCCAGCAAAGGGGGGCGGACAGGGCAAGAGACCCAGTACTTC	NA	TRBJ2-5	TRBV6-5	TRBD1
CASSLALYGYTF	TGTGCCAGCAGCTTAGCCCTCTATGGCTACACCTTC	NA	TRBJ1-2	TRBV7-3	NA
CASTSFAAAFF	TGTGCCAGCACCTCTTTCGCAGCAGCTTTCTTT	NA	TRBJ1-1	TRBV28	NA
CASSLGTGIGAFF	TGTGCCAGCAGCTTAGGGACAGGGATTGGAGCTTTCTTT	few	TRBJ1-1	TRBV7-2	TRBD1
CASSGGPSGANVLTF	TGTGCCAGTAGCGGGGGGCCGTCTGGGGCCAACGTCCTGACTTTC	NA	TRBJ2-6	TRBV27	TRBD2
CASSLLAGPTDTQYF	TGTGCCAGCAGTTTGCTAGCGGGGCCCACAGATACGCAGTATTTT	NA	TRBJ2-3	TRBV28	TRBD2
CASSWTSENEQFF	TGTGCCAGCAGCTGGACTAGCGAAAATGAGCAGTTCTTC	NA	TRBJ2-1	TRBV9	TRBD2
CASSLRLAEYNEQFF	TGTGCCAGCAGCTTACGACTAGCGGAGTACAATGAGCAGTTCTTC	NA	TRBJ2-1	TRBV11-2	TRBD2
CASNPGLAAGEQYF	TGTGCCAGTAATCCGGGACTAGCAGCTGGCGAGCAGTACTTC	NA	TRBJ2-7	TRBV7-2	TRBD2
CASSSETGTGFHEQYF	TGTGCCAGCAGCTCCGAGACCGGGACAGGGTTCCACGAGCAGTACTTC	NA	TRBJ2-7	TRBV7-2	TRBD1
CASSLIFGNTIYF	TGTGCCAGCAGCTTAATTTTTGGAAACACCATATATTTT	NA	TRBJ1-3	TRBV11-1	NA